These 18 T cell receptor beta chains originate from one sample sequenced in a study of blood T cell repertoires in COVID-19. The table came from immunoSEQ multiplex PCR; TCRdb's copy has only in-frame clones and leaves some out. This table holds 97,000 or so clones, about 91% found once. The sample comprised peripheral blood. The receptors here all came from a man younger than 30 with acute or convalescent COVID-19.

This clone was recorded only once. The chain links TRBV6-5 to TRBJ1-4; TRBD1 might be the D (5 bases). This CDR3 region has 14 residues. The V and J ends lost 1 base and 8 bases respectively, with 11 bases between them. Germline CDR1 reads MNHEY; CDR2 reads SVGAGI. The CDR3 region has the DNA TGTGCCAGCAGTTACTTGGGGGGAGAGGAAAAACTGTTTTTT. Translating gives CASSYLGGEEKLFF.

This rearrangement joins TRBV6-4 to TRBJ2-2; 8 bases match TRBD1. The germline V gene encodes CDR1 MRHNA and CDR2 SNTAGT. The V segment lost 4 bases and the J segment 2 bases; nucleotides outside the gene matches: 9. The CDR3 length is 17 residues. The DNA for the CDR3 is TGTGCCAGCAGTGTCTCTCCCGGACAGGGCAACACCGGGGAGCTGTTTTTT. The encoded protein is CASSVSPGQGNTGELFF.

This chain uses TRBV7-9 with TRBJ1-2, with a tentative D call TRBD1 (6 bases). The germline CDR1 and CDR2 sequences are SEHNR and FQNEAQ (reference sequence). The CDR3 totals 13 residues. V gave up 5 bases and J gave up 6 bases, with 13 bases separating them. CDR3 residues: CASSLISGDGYTF. The CDR3 DNA reads as TGTGCCAGCAGCCTAATTTCAGGGGATGGCTACACCTTC.

This chain links TRBV24-1 with TRBJ2-7; TRBD2 is a possible D gene (6 bases). This CDR3 has 16 amino acids. V gave up 8 bases and J gave up 1 base, with 20 bases separating them. CDR1 and CDR2 from the germline V gene are KGHDR and SFDVKD. The CDR3 region has the DNA TGTGCCACCATAACCCCGATGGGACTTCCTTCCTACGAGCAGTACTTC. Residues: CATITPMGLPSYEQYF.

This chain connects TRBV2 to TRBJ2-3; 10 positions agree with TRBD1. V was clipped by 6 bases and J by 2 bases; unmatched bases: 5. Germline CDR1 SNHLY, CDR2 FYNNEI. The CDR3 has 15 residues. The CDR3 here is CASRRDRGITDTQYF. In DNA, the CDR3 is TGTGCCAGCAGACGGGACAGGGGAATCACAGATACGCAGTATTTT.

The rearrangement links TRBV6-6 to TRBJ2-5; TRBD2 aligns across 12 bases. Unmatched junction bases numbered 12, after V lost 5 bases and J lost 5 bases. The CDR3 is 17 amino acids. The germline V gene encodes CDR1 MNHNY and CDR2 SVGAGI (reference sequence). In DNA form, the CDR3 reads TGTGCCAGCAGTCTAAGGACTAGCGGGACAAACGGGGAGACCCAGTACTTC. It specifies CASSLRTSGTNGETQYF.

This CDR3 reads CASRGGGLNGYTF. The CDR3 DNA reads as TGCGCCAGCAGGGGAGGGGGATTAAATGGCTACACCTTC. This rearrangement joins TRBV5-1 to TRBJ1-2; a weak D match, TRBD1 (6 bases). The CDR3 runs to 13 residues. Trimming took off 5 bases at V and 6 bases at J, with 14 bases between the two ends. Germline lookup yields CDR1 SGHRS and CDR2 YFSETQ. The full variable domain, with the rest looked up from reference TRBV5-1 and TRBJ1-2, is KAGVTQTPRYLIKTRGQQVTLSCSPISGHRSVSWYQQTPGQGLQFLFEYFSETQRNKGNFPGRFSGRQFSNSRSEMNVSTLELGDSALYLCASRGGGLNGYTFGSGTRLTVV.

The CDR3 is CASSLKLAGNQETQYF. The CDR3 DNA reads as TGTGCCAGCAGCCTTAAACTAGCGGGGAACCAAGAGACCCAGTACTTC. The V call is TRBV6-6, the J call TRBJ2-5, with 10 bases fitting TRBD2. Germline V CDR1 and CDR2: MNHNY, SVGAGI (reference sequence). The trim removed 6 bases at V and 0 bases at J, leaving 7 bases unmatched. This CDR3 comprises 16 residues.

This rearrangement joins TRBV6-5 to TRBJ2-3, with 8 bases lining up with TRBD1. The germline V gene encodes CDR1 MNHEY and CDR2 SVGAGI. The J segment lost 4 bases and the V segment lost 6 bases, leaving 6 bases of the junction unmatched. The CDR3 consists of 14 residues. CDR3 in amino acids: CASRVQGEPDTQYF. The CDR3 DNA sequence: TGTGCCAGCAGGGTACAGGGGGAGCCAGATACGCAGTATTTT.

The chain joins TRBV18 to TRBJ1-5; D perhaps matches TRBD1 (5 bases). V dropped 3 bases and J dropped 2 bases, with 11 bases sitting between them. Germline CDR1 reads KGHSH; CDR2 reads LQKENI. The CDR3 has 15 amino acids. CDR3 sequence: CASSPPGTRNQPQHF. The CDR3 coding sequence is TGTGCCAGCTCACCGCCGGGGACTCGCAATCAGCCCCAGCATTTT.

The J gene is TRBJ2-2, the V gene TRBV6-5; weak D call: TRBD2 (5 bases). The CDR3 extends over 13 amino acids. V lost 8 bases to trimming and J lost 2 bases, with 9 bases between them. Germline V gives CDR1 MNHEY, CDR2 SVGAGI. The DNA of the CDR3 is TGTGCCAGCTTGAGGGTTAACACCGGGGAGCTGTTTTTT. This encodes CASLRVNTGELFF.

V is TRBV19 and J is TRBJ2-4; possibly TRBD2 for D (6 bases). Germline V gives CDR1 LNHDA, CDR2 SQIVND (reference sequence). The CDR3 totals 15 residues. Trimming removed 4 bases from V and 0 bases from J, with 10 bases in between. The CDR3: CASSRVGGAKNIQYF. As DNA, the CDR3 is TGTGCCAGTAGTAGGGTCGGGGGAGCCAAAAACATTCAGTACTTC.

The DNA of the CDR3 is TGTGCCAGCAGCTTAGTCAGGGAGGGTATTACGAGCAATCAGCCCCAGCATTTT. Its translation: CASSLVREGITSNQPQHF. The chain is built from TRBV7-9 and TRBJ1-5, with D possibly TRBD1 on 5 matching bases. The germline gives CDR1 SEHNR, CDR2 FQNEAQ (reference sequence). The CDR3 is 18 amino acids. V lost 1 base to trimming and J lost 1 base, with 17 bases between them.

The chain links TRBV5-5 to TRBJ1-4; D not resolved. The ends were cut back, 0 bases at V and 3 bases at J, with 6 bases in the middle. CDR1 SGHKS and CDR2 YYEKEE come from the germline V gene (reference sequence). This CDR3 region has 14 residues. CDR3 in DNA: TGTGCCAGCAGCTTGGGAGGATCTAATGAAAAACTGTTTTTT. Protein: CASSLGGSNEKLFF.

The chain couples TRBV15 to TRBJ2-3; D unresolved. Germline-derived CDR1 and CDR2 are LNHNV and YYDKDF (reference sequence). The CDR3 has 11 residues. The V end was cut by 4 bases, the J end by 4 bases, with 3 bases between. CDR3 bases: TGTGCCACCAGCACGTCAGATACGCAGTATTTT. It specifies CATSTSDTQYF.

With respect to this clone: The sample contains more than one DNA sequence encoding this CDR3. This chain links TRBV5-6 with TRBJ2-2; D gene unclear. V was trimmed by 4 bases and J by 6 bases, leaving 4 bases between them. Germline loops: CDR1 SGHDT, CDR2 YYEEEE. The CDR3 length is 11 residues. CDR3 coding DNA: TGTGCCAGCAGCCTCTCCGGGGAGCTGTTTTTT. This encodes CASSLSGELFF. Full variable domain (remainder filled in from reference TRBV5-6 and TRBJ2-2): DAGVTQSPTHLIKTRGQQVTLRCSPKSGHDTVSWYQQALGQGPQFIFQYYEEEERQRGNFPDRFSGHQFPNYSSELNVNALLLGDSALYLCASSLSGELFFGEGSRLTVL.

The chain recombines TRBV11-2 with TRBJ2-7; 8 nucleotides match TRBD2. Per the germline V gene, CDR1 is SGHAT and CDR2 is FQNNGV. J lost 3 bases, V lost 4 bases, and 11 bases had no gene match. CDR3 length: 16 amino acids. This CDR3 is CASSSPHAGGVYEQYF. In DNA, the CDR3 is TGTGCCAGCAGCTCCCCTCACGCGGGAGGAGTCTACGAGCAGTACTTC.

The gene calls are TRBV3-1 (or the pseudogene TRBV3-2) and TRBJ1-5, with no clear D. Per the germline V gene, CDR1 is LGHDT and CDR2 is YNNKEL (reference sequence). There are 13 residues in the CDR3. The germline V and J ends were trimmed by 5 bases and 8 bases, with 13 bases remaining between them. The CDR3 bases are TGTGCCAGCAGCTATACCAGAGGCGAGCCCCAGCATTTT. It yields the protein CASSYTRGEPQHF.